The 29 T cell receptor beta chains presented below share a single source sample, sequenced in a study of siplizumab effects on memory and regulatory T cells. TCRdb's copy holds only in-frame clones and misses some; the assay was immunoSEQ multiplex PCR. The sample lists 100,000 or so clones, 91% occurring once. The sample was CD4+ T cells sorted from blood. The receptor source for this set is a human donor in good health. Some clones in this sample may be carry-over from other donors' samples.

The genes are TRBV7-3 and TRBJ2-3; no reliable D call. Germline-derived CDR1 and CDR2 are SGHTA and FQGTGA. Trimming removed 4 bases from V and 2 bases from J, with 7 bases in between. CDR3 length: 13 amino acids. The CDR3 coding sequence is TGTGCCAGCAGCTCATCCTCCACAGATACGCAGTATTTT. It yields the protein CASSSSSTDTQYF.

The chain is built from TRBV7-9 and TRBJ1-1; TRBD1 matches 9 bases. Trimming at V came to 5 bases and at J to 4 bases, leaving 8 bases not matched to a gene. CDR3 length: 15 amino acids. Germline CDR1 is SEHNR and CDR2 is FQNEAQ (reference sequence). CDR3 protein: CASSPWDRDATEAFF. CDR3 bases: TGTGCCAGCAGCCCGTGGGACAGGGACGCCACTGAAGCTTTCTTT.

V gene TRBV28 combines with J gene TRBJ2-7, with D tentatively TRBD1 or TRBD2 (5 bases each). Germline V CDR1 and CDR2: MDHEN, SYDVKM. Deletions cut 6 bases from V and 1 base from J, with 16 bases between. The CDR3 is 15 amino acids. The CDR3 DNA reads TGTGCCAGCAGCCCCCCTGGGACGGATTCCTACGAGCAGTACTTC. It specifies CASSPPGTDSYEQYF. The entire variable domain, with the rest obtained from reference TRBV28 and TRBJ2-7, is as follows: DVKVTQSSRYLVKRTGEKVFLECVQDMDHENMFWYRQDPGLGLRLIYFSYDVKMKEKGDIPEGYSVSREKKERFSLILESASTNQTSMYLCASSPPGTDSYEQYFGPGTRLTVT.

This clone was seen only a few times. This chain joins TRBV27 and TRBJ2-5, with D possibly being TRBD1 (6 bases). Trimming cost V 6 bases and J 0 bases, with 8 bases left between them. Germline V gene sequence: CDR1 MNHEY, CDR2 SMNVEV (reference sequence). This CDR3 comprises 13 residues. The CDR3 coding sequence is TGTGCCAGCAGCGGACAGAACCAAGAGACCCAGTACTTC. Translating gives CASSGQNQETQYF.

The V call is TRBV6-5, the J call TRBJ1-2; unclear D gene. The CDR3 is 15 residues long. Trimming removed 2 bases from V and 7 bases from J, with 17 bases in between. Per germline, CDR1 MNHEY and CDR2 SVGAGI. As DNA, the CDR3 is TGTGCCAGCAGTTACCTACAGACGGGCAATGGTGGCTACACCTTC. Translating it yields CASSYLQTGNGGYTF.

This rearrangement joins TRBV30 to TRBJ2-3, with unresolved D. With 8 bases removed from V and 4 bases from J, the gap between germline ends came to 16 bases. Per the germline V gene, CDR1 is GTSNPN and CDR2 is SVGIG (reference sequence). This CDR3 contains 13 residues. This chain's CDR3 is CAQDRNGADTQYF. In DNA, the CDR3 is TGTGCCCAAGACCGAAATGGGGCAGATACGCAGTATTTT.

In its sample, this clone was seen a few times. The chain couples TRBV5-1 to TRBJ1-3; D might be TRBD1 (5 bases). CDR1 SGHRS and CDR2 YFSETQ come from the germline V gene. This CDR3 is built from 14 residues. Trimming took off 0 bases at V and 3 bases at J, with 7 bases between the two ends. The CDR3 sequence is CASSLAGYGNTIYF. The CDR3 nucleotides are TGCGCCAGCAGCTTGGCAGGGTATGGAAACACCATATATTTT.

The CDR3 region is CASSLGLAGNFGNEQFF. CDR3 nucleotides: TGTGCCAGCAGCTTGGGGCTAGCGGGGAATTTCGGCAATGAGCAGTTCTTC. The chain is built from TRBV5-6 and TRBJ2-1; 9 bases map to TRBD2. The CDR3 has 17 residues. V gave up 0 bases and J gave up 6 bases; unmatched junction bases: 10. Germline V gives CDR1 SGHDT, CDR2 YYEEEE.

V usage is TRBV6-6 and J usage is TRBJ1-2; D might be TRBD1 (6 bases). The germline gives CDR1 MNHNY, CDR2 SVGAGI (reference sequence). With 6 bases removed from V and 8 bases from J, the gap between germline ends came to 22 bases. The CDR3 contains 15 residues. The CDR3 coding sequence is TGTGCCAGCAGCCAGATTAACACAGGGTTGAGGGGCTACACCTTC. Protein sequence: CASSQINTGLRGYTF.

This chain joins TRBV15 and TRBJ1-2; D is ambiguous. The ends were cut back, 0 bases at V and 8 bases at J, with 22 bases in the middle. Germline V lookup: CDR1 LNHNV, CDR2 YYDKDF (reference sequence). This CDR3 spans 17 amino acids. The CDR3 region is CATSRDKEPAHPLGYTF. CDR3 nucleotide sequence: TGTGCCACCAGCAGAGATAAGGAGCCGGCCCACCCCTTAGGCTACACCTTC.

The gene calls are TRBV5-1 and TRBJ2-1; D is perhaps TRBD2 (7 bases). Trimming removed 6 bases at V and 6 bases at J, with 28 bases between. The CDR3 consists of 18 residues. The germline V gene has CDR1 SGHRS and CDR2 YFSETQ. CDR3 amino acids: CASTHDRERGETGNEQFF. CDR3 nucleotides: TGCGCCAGCACCCACGACCGCGAGCGGGGAGAGACAGGCAATGAGCAGTTCTTC.

J is TRBJ2-7 and V is TRBV27; 7 positions match TRBD2. CDR1 is MNHEY and CDR2 is SMNVEV in the germline V gene (reference sequence). The CDR3 is 13 residues long. V lost 6 bases and J lost 0; bases outside the gene matches: 2. CDR3 coding DNA: TGTGCCAGCAGCAGCGGGAACTCCTACGAGCAGTACTTC. This sequence encodes CASSSGNSYEQYF.

The sample holds one count of this clone. For the CDR3, the DNA is TGTGCCAGCAGTTACGGCGGGAGTCCCACCGGGGAGCTGTTTTTT. This sequence encodes CASSYGGSPTGELFF. The chain links TRBV6-5 to TRBJ2-2; 7 bases are shared with TRBD2. The germline V gene encodes CDR1 MNHEY and CDR2 SVGAGI. Trimming removed 2 bases from V and 4 bases from J; junction bases left unmatched: 4. The length of the CDR3 is 15 residues.

The chain combines TRBV10-3 with TRBJ1-2; D may be TRBD1 (5 bases). The CDR3 covers 11 residues. V was clipped by 11 bases and J by 7 bases, with 14 bases between them. Germline CDR1 ENHRY, CDR2 SYGVKD. CDR3 nucleotides: TGTGCCTTATTCTCAGGGTTTGGCTACACCTTC. Amino acids: CALFSGFGYTF.

This clone was seen just once. The V call is TRBV29-1, the J call TRBJ2-2; TRBD1 aligns across 8 bases. The V segment lost 4 bases and the J segment 4 bases; nucleotides outside the gene matches: 5. This CDR3 has 14 residues. CDR1 SQVTM and CDR2 ANQGSEA come from the germline V gene. CDR3 protein: CSVADTGGTGELFF. The CDR3 nucleotides read TGCAGCGTTGCCGACACAGGGGGCACCGGGGAGCTGTTTTTT.

This clone was seen just once. This CDR3 reads CASSFLTSGKYNEQFF. The CDR3 DNA reads as TGTGCCAGCAGTTTTCTGACTAGCGGGAAGTACAATGAGCAGTTCTTC. The chain employs TRBV28 and TRBJ2-1, with 11 positions matching TRBD2. CDR1 is MDHEN, CDR2 SYDVKM, per germline. The length of the CDR3 is 16 residues. The V gene end was trimmed by 3 bases and the J gene end by 4 bases; junction bases not matched to a gene: 5.

The chain links TRBV15 to TRBJ1-5; D call uncertain. From germline, CDR1 is LNHNV and CDR2 YYDKDF (reference sequence). V was cut by 0 bases and J by 2 bases, with 11 bases left in between. The CDR3 consists of 16 residues. The CDR3 is CATSRDANFGNQPQHF. CDR3 in DNA: TGTGCCACCAGCAGAGATGCCAATTTCGGCAATCAGCCCCAGCATTTT.

The chain employs TRBV18 and TRBJ2-5; perhaps TRBD2 as D (5 bases). Trimming cost V 3 bases and J 7 bases, with 9 bases left between them. Germline V gene data show CDR1 as KGHSH and CDR2 as LQKENI. The CDR3 is made up of 12 amino acids. The CDR3 region is CASSPQEGTQYF. The CDR3 DNA reads as TGTGCCAGCTCACCGCAAGAGGGGACCCAGTACTTC.

In DNA form, the CDR3 reads TGTGCCAGGTCGGACAGGGGAAAGGAGACCCAGTACTTC. As protein: CARSDRGKETQYF. J is TRBJ2-5 and V is TRBV21-1; the D call TRBD1 from the table was never checked on the DNA. TRBV21-1 is a pseudogene. CDR3 length: 13 residues.

The rearrangement uses TRBV4-2 and TRBJ2-7, with D possibly called TRBD1 or TRBD2 (5 bases each). CDR3 length: 14 residues. V was shortened by 1 base and J by 5 bases, with 12 bases between the two germline ends. Germline-derived CDR1 and CDR2 are LGHNA and YNFKEQ. CDR3 nucleotides: TGTGCCAGCAGCCAAGCTGGGGGAAGGAACGAGCAGTACTTC. Translation: CASSQAGGRNEQYF.

In regard to this clone: The same CDR3 arises from other DNA sequences in this sample as well. The V gene is TRBV6-5, the J gene TRBJ1-2, with D perhaps matching TRBD1 (5 bases). The CDR3 consists of 12 residues. Trimming took off 0 bases at V and 8 bases at J, with 7 bases between the two ends. Germline V gene sequence: CDR1 MNHEY, CDR2 SVGAGI. CDR3 coding DNA: TGTGCCAGCAGTTACTCGGGGGGAGGCTACACCTTC. This sequence encodes CASSYSGGGYTF.

V and J are TRBV6-5 and TRBJ2-7, with D perhaps TRBD1 or TRBD2 (5 bases each). V lost 6 bases and J 2 bases, leaving 11 bases between the germline ends. The V gene's germline CDR1 is MNHEY and CDR2 SVGAGI. The CDR3 is 13 amino acids. The CDR3 spells CASRGPRTYEQYF. Written as DNA, the CDR3 is TGTGCCAGCAGGGGACCCAGGACCTACGAGCAGTACTTC.

This clone came up once. The chain employs TRBV15 and TRBJ1-5, with TRBD1 as a possible D gene (5 bases). Trimming removed 1 base from V and 7 bases from J, with 11 bases in between. Germline-derived CDR1 and CDR2 are LNHNV and YYDKDF (reference sequence). This CDR3 comprises 14 residues. CDR3 sequence: CATSRAGSGQPQHF. The CDR3 DNA sequence: TGTGCCACCAGCAGAGCAGGGTCGGGCCAGCCCCAGCATTTT.

The V gene is TRBV6-5, the J gene TRBJ1-2; D remains unclear. Trimming stripped 5 bases from V and 8 bases from J, with 15 bases between. Per germline, CDR1 MNHEY and CDR2 SVGAGI. The CDR3 is made up of 13 amino acids. CDR3 in amino acids: CASSPNTGSGYTF. In DNA form, the CDR3 reads TGTGCCAGCAGTCCTAACACCGGTTCGGGCTACACCTTC.

The chain recombines TRBV5-8 with TRBJ2-1, with D hard to call. The V end was cut by 4 bases, the J end by 0 bases, with 11 bases between. Per the germline V gene, CDR1 is SGHTS and CDR2 is YDEGEE. The CDR3 sequence is 15 residues long. The CDR3 DNA follows: TGTGCCAGCAGCAGGACGGTGAGCTCCTACAATGAGCAGTTCTTC. Amino acids: CASSRTVSSYNEQFF.

The chain combines TRBV2 with TRBJ1-2; the match to TRBD1 covers 9 bases. Trimming took 6 bases from V and 7 from J; bases not matched to a gene: 6. Germline V gives CDR1 SNHLY, CDR2 FYNNEI. This CDR3 region has 13 residues. The CDR3 sequence: CASSSTGGVGYTF. CDR3 DNA: TGTGCCAGCAGCAGTACAGGGGGCGTTGGCTACACCTTC. Combining the CDR3 with reference TRBV2 and TRBJ1-2 gives the whole variable domain EPEVTQTPSHQVTQMGQEVILRCVPISNHLYFYWYRQILGQKVEFLVSFYNNEISEKSEIFDDQFSVERPDGSNFTLKIRSTKLEDSAMYFCASSSTGGVGYTFGSGTRLTVV.

CDR3 residues: CASSQQGRETEAFF. For the CDR3, the DNA is TGTGCCAGCAGTCAACAGGGGAGGGAGACTGAAGCTTTCTTT. The genes are TRBV27 and TRBJ1-1, with 7 bases that match TRBD1. Germline assignment: CDR1 MNHEY and CDR2 SMNVEV (reference sequence). V shed 5 bases and J 5 bases; nucleotides not matched to a gene: 8. There are 14 residues in the CDR3.

The V gene is TRBV10-1, the J gene TRBJ2-1; D is undetermined. The CDR3 is made up of 16 amino acids. CDR1 and CDR2 (germline): WNHNN, SYGVQD (reference sequence). The V end was cut by 1 base, the J end by 0 bases, with 10 bases between. The CDR3 protein is CASSELRQSSYNEQFF. DNA for the CDR3: TGCGCCAGCAGTGAGTTAAGGCAGAGCTCCTACAATGAGCAGTTCTTC.

The rearrangement links TRBV2 to TRBJ1-5; 7 bases agree with TRBD1. CDR1 is SNHLY, CDR2 FYNNEI, per germline. V lost 0 bases, J lost 0 bases, and 14 bases stayed unmatched. This CDR3 spans 20 amino acids. DNA of the CDR3: TGTGCCAGCAGTGAAGCATTTTGGGACAGCTTCCTATATAGCAATCAGCCCCAGCATTTT. Residues: CASSEAFWDSFLYSNQPQHF.